Detailed here is one T cell receptor (beta chain). The germline V gene encodes CDR1 MNHEY and CDR2 SVGEGT. This CDR3 spans 15 amino acids. The V gene end was trimmed by 2 bases and the J gene end by 3 bases; junction bases not matched to a gene: 7. Generated by immunoSEQ multiplex PCR, the TCRdb table keeps only in-frame clones and is missing some. The sample comprises about 140,000 clones, over 80% of which are singletons, and about 1.7% rests with the top ten. These data come from a study of blood T cell repertoires in COVID-19. This sequence originates from a woman between 50 and 59 years old with acute or convalescent COVID-19. The material sequenced was peripheral blood. The rearrangement joins TRBV6-2 or TRBV6-3 to TRBJ2-7; TRBD2 matches at 7 bases. CDR3 protein: CASSYEAGALYEQYF. Here the CDR3 DNA reads TGTGCCAGCAGTTACGAGGCGGGAGCCCTCTACGAGCAGTACTTC.